A single sample gave rise to the 15 T cell receptor beta chains below, sequenced in a study of Ad26.COV2.S vaccination and SARS-CoV-2 variants. The assay was immunoSEQ multiplex PCR, and TCRdb's table has in-frame clones only and misses some. The data hold 360,000 or so clones, with around nine tenths observed a single time. Treatment defined: some 20 received Ad26.COV2.S at low or high dose, single or two shots; roughly five received placebo; per-sample allocation not given. Sampling took place 63 days after the first vaccine or placebo injection. Source: peripheral blood, taken in a trial of Ad26.COV2.S vaccine versus placebo. These receptors all come from a person between 18 and 65 years old who received the Ad26.COV2.S COVID-19 vaccine or a placebo.

This chain links TRBV11-3 with TRBJ2-5; 7 bases fit TRBD1. Germline CDR1 SGHNT, CDR2 YENEEA. The junction had 4 bases not matched to a gene; V was cut back by 3 bases and J by 3 bases. The CDR3 has 14 amino acids. CDR3: CASSLYRGEETQYF. The CDR3 DNA is TGTGCCAGCAGCTTGTACAGGGGCGAAGAGACCCAGTACTTC.

This chain connects TRBV3-1 (or the pseudogene TRBV3-2) to TRBJ2-7, with D uncertain. Germline values: CDR1 LGHDT, CDR2 YNNKEL (reference sequence). The CDR3 runs 12 residues. Trimming pared 3 bases from V and 5 bases from J, leaving 8 bases between. In DNA, the CDR3 is TGTGCCAGCAGCCACTTTCCCCACGAGCAGTACTTC. Protein: CASSHFPHEQYF.

This chain joins TRBV6-5 and TRBJ1-4, with a weak D call TRBD1 (5 bases). CDR1 MNHEY and CDR2 SVGAGI come from the germline V gene. With 4 bases removed from V and 3 bases from J, the gap between germline ends came to 12 bases. The CDR3 sequence is 15 residues long. The CDR3 sequence: CASSSLGAANEKLFF. The CDR3 DNA reads as TGTGCCAGCAGTTCCCTCGGGGCAGCTAATGAAAAACTGTTTTTT.

This clone was seen just once. The V and J genes are TRBV3-1 (or the pseudogene TRBV3-2) and TRBJ2-7, with D possibly TRBD1 on 5 matching bases. The V and J ends lost 1 base and 0 bases respectively, with 16 bases between them. The length of the CDR3 is 17 residues. CDR1 is LGHDT, CDR2 YNNKEL, per germline (reference sequence). The CDR3 nucleotides read TGTGCCAGCAGCCAAGCCAGGGTTCGCCAAAGCTCCTACGAGCAGTACTTC. It codes for CASSQARVRQSSYEQYF.

The V and J genes are TRBV24-1 and TRBJ2-1; a possible D gene is TRBD2 (6 bases). The CDR3 sequence is 15 residues long. V dropped 4 bases and J dropped 9 bases, with 18 bases sitting between them. The germline CDR1 and CDR2 sequences are KGHDR and SFDVKD. The CDR3 region has the DNA TGTGCCACCAGTGACCCCACAAGGCCCGGGGGTGAGCAGTTCTTC. Translation gives CATSDPTRPGGEQFF.

V usage is TRBV7-9 and J usage is TRBJ2-7; 14 bases are shared with TRBD2. After removal of 3 bases from V and 0 bases from J, the junction contained 7 bases not matched to a gene. This CDR3 comprises 18 residues. Germline values: CDR1 SEHNR, CDR2 FQNEAQ (reference sequence). This CDR3 is CASSFLGLAGGFSYEQYF. The CDR3 bases are TGTGCCAGCAGCTTTCTAGGACTAGCGGGAGGTTTCTCCTACGAGCAGTACTTC.

V is TRBV4-2 and J is TRBJ2-5; TRBD1 matches at 7 bases. V trimming: 0 bases; J trimming: 5 bases; junction bases outside the gene matches: 9. The CDR3 runs to 16 residues. Germline CDR1 reads LGHNA; CDR2 reads YNFKEQ. CDR3 bases: TGTGCCAGCAGCCAAGAGTGGAAGACAGGGCTCGAGACCCAGTACTTC. Translated: CASSQEWKTGLETQYF.

V gene TRBV25-1 combines with J gene TRBJ2-1; perhaps TRBD1 as D (6 bases). CDR1 is MGHDK and CDR2 is SYGVNS in the germline V gene. V lost 0 bases, J lost 6 bases, and 12 bases lay in between. The CDR3 runs to 15 residues. As DNA, the CDR3 is TGTGCCAGCAGTGAATATAAGGGGACAAGCAATGAGCAGTTCTTC. It specifies CASSEYKGTSNEQFF.

V usage is TRBV12-3 or TRBV12-4 and J usage is TRBJ1-1; D might be TRBD1 (5 bases). CDR3 length: 13 residues. V was clipped by 4 bases and J by 0 bases, with 6 bases between them. Written as DNA, the CDR3 is TGTGCCAGCAGTTGGGGGGTGAACACTGAAGCTTTCTTT. It specifies CASSWGVNTEAFF.

This clone occurred once. This sequence joins TRBV9 and TRBJ2-5; 7 nucleotides align to TRBD1. V trimming: 4 bases; J trimming: 5 bases; junction bases outside the gene matches: 5. Per germline, CDR1 SGDLS and CDR2 YYNGEE. The CDR3 is made up of 13 amino acids. The CDR3 DNA follows: TGTGCCAGCAGCTTAGGACAGGCCGAGACCCAGTACTTC. Protein product: CASSLGQAETQYF.

The rearrangement links TRBV4-1 to TRBJ2-7; the match to TRBD2 covers 9 bases. CDR1 and CDR2 from the germline V gene are MGHRA and YSYEKL. This CDR3 has 16 residues. V trimming: 3 bases; J trimming: 1 base; junction bases outside the gene matches: 7. CDR3 nucleotides: TGCGCCAGCAGCCACCTTAGCGGGAGAGGGTCCTACGAGCAGTACTTC. It specifies CASSHLSGRGSYEQYF.

The rearrangement links TRBV27 to TRBJ2-7, with TRBD2 identical over 7 bases. The CDR3 covers 14 residues. With V trimmed by 2 bases and J by 2 bases, 3 bases remained unmatched. Germline CDR1 is MNHEY and CDR2 is SMNVEV (reference sequence). CDR3 sequence reads: CASSLSLAAYEQYF. CDR3 DNA sequence: TGTGCCAGCAGTTTAAGCCTAGCGGCCTACGAGCAGTACTTC.

The genes are TRBV7-8 and TRBJ1-6; 9 nucleotides align to TRBD1. The germline V gene has CDR1 SGHVS and CDR2 FQNEAQ. With V trimmed by 4 bases and J by 7 bases, 5 bases remained unmatched. The CDR3 has 15 residues. The CDR3 spells CASSSTGTGNSPLHF. The CDR3 DNA sequence: TGTGCCAGCAGCTCAACCGGGACAGGGAATTCACCCCTCCACTTT. Complete variable domain (other parts from reference TRBV7-8 and TRBJ1-6): GAGVSQSPRYKVAKRGQDVALRCDPISGHVSLFWYQQALGQGPEFLTYFQNEAQLDKSGLPSDRFFAERPEGSVSTLKIQRTQQEDSAVYLCASSSTGTGNSPLHFGNGTRLTVT.

The genes are TRBV5-1 and TRBJ2-1, with 10 bases identical to TRBD1. Germline trimming cut 4 bases from V and 7 bases from J; bases unmatched to any gene: 5. The CDR3 is made up of 14 amino acids. Germline V gene lookup returns CDR1 SGHRS and CDR2 YFSETQ. The CDR3 DNA reads as TGCGCCAGCAGCCGGGACAGGGGAAGGAATGAGCAGTTCTTC. Its translation is CASSRDRGRNEQFF.

V gene TRBV5-6 combines with J gene TRBJ2-6, with D tentatively TRBD1 (5 bases). This CDR3 is built from 15 residues. In germline, CDR1 is SGHDT, CDR2 YYEEEE. Trimming shortened V by 1 base and J by 2 bases, and 7 bases separated the two germline ends. The CDR3 protein is CASSLRGAGANVLTF. As DNA, the CDR3 is TGTGCCAGCAGCTTGAGGGGTGCTGGGGCCAACGTCCTGACTTTC.